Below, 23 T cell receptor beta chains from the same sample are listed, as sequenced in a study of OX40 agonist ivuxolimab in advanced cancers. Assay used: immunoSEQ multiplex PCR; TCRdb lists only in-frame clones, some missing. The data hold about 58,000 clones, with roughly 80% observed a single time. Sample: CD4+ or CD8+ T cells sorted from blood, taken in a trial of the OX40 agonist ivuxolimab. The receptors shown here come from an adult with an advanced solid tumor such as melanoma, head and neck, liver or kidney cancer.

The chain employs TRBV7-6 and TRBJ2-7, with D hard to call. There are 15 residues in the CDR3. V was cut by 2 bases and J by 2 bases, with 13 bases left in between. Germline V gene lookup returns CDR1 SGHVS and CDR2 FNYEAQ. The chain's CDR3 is CASSLLGPPTYEQYF. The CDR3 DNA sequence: TGTGCCAGCAGCTTATTAGGGCCCCCTACCTACGAGCAGTACTTC.

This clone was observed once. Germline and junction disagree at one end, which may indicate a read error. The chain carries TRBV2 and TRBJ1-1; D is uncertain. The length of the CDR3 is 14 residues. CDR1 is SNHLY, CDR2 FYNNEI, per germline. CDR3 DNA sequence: TGTGCCAGCAATTTTCTGAGCATGAAGACTGAAGCTTTCTTT. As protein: CASNFLSMKTEAFF.

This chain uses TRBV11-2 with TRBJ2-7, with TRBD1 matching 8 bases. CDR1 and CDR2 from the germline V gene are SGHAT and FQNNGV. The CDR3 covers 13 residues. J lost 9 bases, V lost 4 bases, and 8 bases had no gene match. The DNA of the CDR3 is TGTGCCAGCAGCTATCCCGGGACAGGTATGCAGTACTTC. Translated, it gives CASSYPGTGMQYF.

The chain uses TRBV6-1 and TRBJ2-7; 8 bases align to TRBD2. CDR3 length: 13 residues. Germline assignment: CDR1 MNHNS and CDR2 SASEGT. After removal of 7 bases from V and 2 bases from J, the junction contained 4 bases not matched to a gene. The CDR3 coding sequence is TGTGCCAGCACCGAGCGGGGGCCCTACGAGCAGTACGTC. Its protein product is CASTERGPYEQYV.

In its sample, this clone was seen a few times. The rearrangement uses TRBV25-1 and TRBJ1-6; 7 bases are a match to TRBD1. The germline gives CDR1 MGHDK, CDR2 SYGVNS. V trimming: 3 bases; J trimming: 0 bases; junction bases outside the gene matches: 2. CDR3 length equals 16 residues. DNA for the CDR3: TGTGCCAGCAGTGAGACAGGGAGCTCCTATAATTCACCCCTCCACTTT. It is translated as CASSETGSSYNSPLHF.

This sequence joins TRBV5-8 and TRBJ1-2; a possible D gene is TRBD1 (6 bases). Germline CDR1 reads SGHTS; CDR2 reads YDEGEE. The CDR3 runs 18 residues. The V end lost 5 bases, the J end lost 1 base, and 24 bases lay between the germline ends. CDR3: CASSLAFGQLPNNYGYTF. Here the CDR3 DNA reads TGTGCCAGCAGTCTTGCTTTCGGACAGCTACCAAATAACTATGGCTACACCTTC. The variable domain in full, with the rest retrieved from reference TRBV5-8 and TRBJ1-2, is EAGVTQSPTHLIKTRGQQATLRCSPISGHTSVYWYQQALGLGLQFLLWYDEGEERNRGNFPPRFSGRQFPNYSSELNVNALELEDSALYLCASSLAFGQLPNNYGYTFGSGTRLTVV.

CDR3 protein: CASSLGGSRDSGANVLTF. In DNA, the CDR3 is TGTGCCAGCAGCTTAGGGGGTTCAAGGGACTCTGGGGCCAACGTCCTGACTTTC. This chain uses TRBV11-1 with TRBJ2-6; the D is unclear. Germline CDR1 reads SGHAT; CDR2 reads FQDESV (reference sequence). V lost 1 base and J lost 0, with 13 bases in between. This CDR3 spans 18 amino acids.

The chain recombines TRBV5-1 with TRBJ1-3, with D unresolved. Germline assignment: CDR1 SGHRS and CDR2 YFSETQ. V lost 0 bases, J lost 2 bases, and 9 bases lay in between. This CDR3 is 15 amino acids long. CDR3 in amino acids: CASSLGVSAGNTIYF. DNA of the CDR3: TGCGCCAGCAGCTTGGGTGTATCGGCTGGAAACACCATATATTTT. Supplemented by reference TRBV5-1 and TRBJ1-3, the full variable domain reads KAGVTQTPRYLIKTRGQQVTLSCSPISGHRSVSWYQQTPGQGLQFLFEYFSETQRNKGNFPGRFSGRQFSNSRSEMNVSTLELGDSALYLCASSLGVSAGNTIYFGEGSWLTVV.

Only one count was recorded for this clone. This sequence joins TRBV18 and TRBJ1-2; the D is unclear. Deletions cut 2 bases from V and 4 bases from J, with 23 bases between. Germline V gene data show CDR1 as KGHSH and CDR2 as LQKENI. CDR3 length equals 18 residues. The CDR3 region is CASSPMTQPSLRSYGYTF. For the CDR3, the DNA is TGTGCCAGCTCACCAATGACGCAACCGAGTTTGAGGAGCTATGGCTACACCTTC.

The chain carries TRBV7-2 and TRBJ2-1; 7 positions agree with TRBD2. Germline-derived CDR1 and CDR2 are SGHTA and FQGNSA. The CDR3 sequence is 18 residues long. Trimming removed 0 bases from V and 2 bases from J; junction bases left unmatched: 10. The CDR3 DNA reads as TGTGCCAGCAGCTTAGCGCAGTGGGAGGGCCCCCCCTACAATGAGCAGTTCTTC. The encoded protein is CASSLAQWEGPPYNEQFF. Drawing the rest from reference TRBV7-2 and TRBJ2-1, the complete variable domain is GAGVSQSPSNKVTEKGKDVELRCDPISGHTALYWYRQSLGQGLEFLIYFQGNSAPDKSGLPSDRFSAERTGGSVSTLTIQRTQQEDSAVYLCASSLAQWEGPPYNEQFFGPGTRLTVL.

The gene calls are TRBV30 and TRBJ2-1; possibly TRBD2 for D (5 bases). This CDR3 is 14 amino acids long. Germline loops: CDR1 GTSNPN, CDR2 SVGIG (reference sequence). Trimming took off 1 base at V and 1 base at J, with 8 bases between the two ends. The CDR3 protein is CAWSGRVSYNEQFF. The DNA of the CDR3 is TGTGCCTGGAGTGGGCGGGTGTCCTACAATGAGCAGTTCTTC.

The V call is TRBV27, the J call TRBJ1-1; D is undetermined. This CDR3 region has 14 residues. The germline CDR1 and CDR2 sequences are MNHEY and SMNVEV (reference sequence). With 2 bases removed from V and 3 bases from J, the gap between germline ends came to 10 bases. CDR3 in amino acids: CASSLQTDYTEAFF. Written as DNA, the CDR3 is TGTGCCAGCAGTTTACAGACGGACTACACTGAAGCTTTCTTT.

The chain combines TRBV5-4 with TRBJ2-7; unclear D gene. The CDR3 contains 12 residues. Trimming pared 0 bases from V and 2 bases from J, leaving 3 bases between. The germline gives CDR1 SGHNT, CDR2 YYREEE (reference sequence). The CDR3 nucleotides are TGTGCCAGCAGCTTGGGCGCCTACGAGCAGTACGTC. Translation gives CASSLGAYEQYV.

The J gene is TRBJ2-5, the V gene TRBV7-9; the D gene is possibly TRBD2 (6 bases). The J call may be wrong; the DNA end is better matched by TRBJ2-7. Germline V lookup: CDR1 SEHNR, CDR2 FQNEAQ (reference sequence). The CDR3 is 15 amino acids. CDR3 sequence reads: CASSFPGTGGYEQYF. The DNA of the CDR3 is TGTGCCAGCAGCTTCCCCGGGACTGGCGGCTACGAGCAGTACTTC.

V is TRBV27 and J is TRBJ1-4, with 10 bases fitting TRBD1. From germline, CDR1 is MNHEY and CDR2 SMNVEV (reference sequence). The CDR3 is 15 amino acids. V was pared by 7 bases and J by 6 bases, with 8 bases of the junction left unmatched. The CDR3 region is CASNPTGGFDEKLFF. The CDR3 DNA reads TGTGCCAGCAATCCGACAGGGGGCTTCGATGAAAAACTGTTTTTT.

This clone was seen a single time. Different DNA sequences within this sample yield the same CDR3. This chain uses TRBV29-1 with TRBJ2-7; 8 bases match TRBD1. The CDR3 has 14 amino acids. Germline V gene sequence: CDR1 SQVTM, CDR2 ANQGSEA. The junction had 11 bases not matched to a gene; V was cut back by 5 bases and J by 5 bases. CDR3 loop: CSVKLGTGDNEQYF. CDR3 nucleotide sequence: TGCAGCGTTAAACTAGGGACAGGAGACAACGAGCAGTACTTC.

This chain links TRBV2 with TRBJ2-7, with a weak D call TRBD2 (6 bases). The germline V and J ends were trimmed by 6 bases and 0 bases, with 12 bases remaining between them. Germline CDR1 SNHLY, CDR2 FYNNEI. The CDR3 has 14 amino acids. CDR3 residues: CASRGTESSYEQYV. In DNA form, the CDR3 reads TGTGCCAGCAGGGGGACTGAGAGCTCCTACGAGCAGTACGTC.

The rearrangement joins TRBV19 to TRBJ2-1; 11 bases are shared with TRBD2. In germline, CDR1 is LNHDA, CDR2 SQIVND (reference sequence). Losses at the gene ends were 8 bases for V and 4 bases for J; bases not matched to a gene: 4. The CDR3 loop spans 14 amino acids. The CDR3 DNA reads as TGTGCCAGTCGGACTAGCGGGCAGTACAATGAGCAGTTCTTC. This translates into CASRTSGQYNEQFF. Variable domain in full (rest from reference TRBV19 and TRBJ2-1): DGGITQSPKYLFRKEGQNVTLSCEQNLNHDAMYWYRQDPGQGLRLIYYSQIVNDFQKGDIAEGYSVSREKKESFPLTVTSAQKNPTAFYLCASRTSGQYNEQFFGPGTRLTVL.

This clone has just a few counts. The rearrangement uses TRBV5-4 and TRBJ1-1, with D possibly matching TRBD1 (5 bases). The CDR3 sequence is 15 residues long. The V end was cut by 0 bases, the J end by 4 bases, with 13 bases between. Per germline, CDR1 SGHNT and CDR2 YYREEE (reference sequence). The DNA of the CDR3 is TGTGCCAGCAGCTTGGGACACGGGGGTGGCACTGAAGCTTTCTTT. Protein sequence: CASSLGHGGGTEAFF.

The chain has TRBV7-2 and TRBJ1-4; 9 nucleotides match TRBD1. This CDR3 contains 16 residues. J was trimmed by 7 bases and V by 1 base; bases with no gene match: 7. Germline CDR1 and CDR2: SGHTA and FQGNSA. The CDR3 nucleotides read TGTGCCAGCAGCTTAGAATTGGACAGGGGAGGTGAAAAACTGTTTTTT. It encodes CASSLELDRGGEKLFF.

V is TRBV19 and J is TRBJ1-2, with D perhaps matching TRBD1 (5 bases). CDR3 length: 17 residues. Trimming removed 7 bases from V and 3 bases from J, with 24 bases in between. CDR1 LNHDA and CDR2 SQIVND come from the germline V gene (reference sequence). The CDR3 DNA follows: TGTGCCAGTAAAGGGGAGCCGGGGACGTCCTCGGACTATGGCTACACCTTC. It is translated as CASKGEPGTSSDYGYTF.

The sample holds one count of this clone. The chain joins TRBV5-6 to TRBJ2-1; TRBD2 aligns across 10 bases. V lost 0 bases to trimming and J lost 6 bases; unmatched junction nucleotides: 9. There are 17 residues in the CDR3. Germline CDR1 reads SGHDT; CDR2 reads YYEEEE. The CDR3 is CASSLVEAGGPSNEQFF. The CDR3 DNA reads TGTGCCAGCAGCTTGGTAGAAGCGGGAGGGCCCTCCAATGAGCAGTTCTTC.

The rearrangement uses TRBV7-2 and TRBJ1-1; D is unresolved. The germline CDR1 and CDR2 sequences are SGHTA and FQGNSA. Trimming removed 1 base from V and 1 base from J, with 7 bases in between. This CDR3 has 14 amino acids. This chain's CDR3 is CASSLEWGNTEAFF. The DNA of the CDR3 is TGTGCCAGCAGCTTAGAATGGGGGAACACTGAAGCTTTCTTT. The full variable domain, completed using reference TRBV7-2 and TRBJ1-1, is GAGVSQSPSNKVTEKGKDVELRCDPISGHTALYWYRQSLGQGLEFLIYFQGNSAPDKSGLPSDRFSAERTGGSVSTLTIQRTQQEDSAVYLCASSLEWGNTEAFFGQGTRLTVV.